These 22 T cell receptor beta chains were all obtained from the same sample, sequenced in a study of cytomegalovirus exposure and HLA in healthy donors. PCR used 60 Vbeta primers and 13 Jbeta primers. Repertoires were generated with immunoSEQ multiplex PCR, while TCRdb's copy carries only in-frame clones and drops some. The data hold roughly 180,000 clones, with more than 65% observed a single time. The sequenced material came from PBMCs. The receptors come from a male donor in good health and CMV-seronegative.

V gene TRBV7-2 combines with J gene TRBJ2-7; TRBD2 agrees at 12 bases. Germline-derived CDR1 and CDR2 are SGHTA and FQGNSA. The CDR3 has 15 amino acids. After removal of 4 bases from V and 2 bases from J, the junction contained 3 bases not matched to a gene. The CDR3 region is CASSYRTSGAYEQYF. DNA for the CDR3: TGTGCCAGCAGCTATAGGACTAGCGGGGCCTACGAGCAGTACTTC.

The rearrangement joins TRBV18 to TRBJ2-5; 8 bases fit TRBD1. The ends lost 5 bases at V and 5 bases at J; junction bases unmatched: 7. CDR1 is KGHSH, CDR2 LQKENI, per germline. This CDR3 contains 14 residues. The CDR3 region is CASSMGQAKETQYF. In DNA form, the CDR3 reads TGTGCCAGCTCAATGGGACAGGCGAAGGAGACCCAGTACTTC.

This clone was counted between two and nine times. The chain recombines TRBV6-1 with TRBJ2-6; possibly TRBD1 for D (6 bases). Germline-derived CDR1 and CDR2 are MNHNS and SASEGT. The CDR3 sequence is 15 residues long. The V and J ends lost 3 bases and 0 bases respectively, with 6 bases between them. The CDR3 DNA is TGTGCCAGCAGTGAGGACAGCTCTGGGGCCAACGTCCTGACTTTC. Protein: CASSEDSSGANVLTF.

This clone was seen a handful of times. CDR3 in DNA: TGTGCCAGCAGCTCTCGACATGCTGAAGCTTTCTTT. It translates to CASSSRHAEAFF. This chain connects TRBV9 to TRBJ1-1; D ambiguous. Germline assignment: CDR1 SGDLS and CDR2 YYNGEE. The V end was cut by 4 bases, the J end by 6 bases, with 10 bases between. This CDR3 contains 12 residues.

V usage is TRBV28 and J usage is TRBJ2-7; tentatively, D is TRBD2 (5 bases). V shed 3 bases and J shed 2 bases, with 11 bases lying between them. This CDR3 has 14 residues. CDR1 is MDHEN and CDR2 is SYDVKM in the germline V gene. The CDR3 nucleotides read TGTGCCAGCAGTTTGGGTGAGGGTACCTACGAGCAGTACTTC. It codes for CASSLGEGTYEQYF.

The chain joins TRBV15 to TRBJ1-4; D may be TRBD1 (6 bases). From germline, CDR1 is LNHNV and CDR2 YYDKDF (reference sequence). The ends were cut back, 3 bases at V and 4 bases at J, with 18 bases in the middle. The CDR3 has 17 amino acids. CDR3 sequence (DNA): TGTGCCACCAGCAGTGGTCTGTTGGACAGTCTTAATGAAAAACTGTTTTTT. Amino acid sequence: CATSSGLLDSLNEKLFF.

The chain recombines TRBV19 with TRBJ2-7; 8 bases map to TRBD2. The length of the CDR3 is 14 residues. The junction had 5 bases not matched to a gene; V was cut back by 5 bases and J by 2 bases. Germline-derived CDR1 and CDR2 are LNHDA and SQIVND (reference sequence). CDR3: CASSPPGGTYEQYF. As DNA, the CDR3 is TGTGCCAGTAGTCCCCCGGGAGGGACCTACGAGCAGTACTTC.

The chain employs TRBV28 and TRBJ2-7, with D possibly matching TRBD1 (5 bases). The V gene lost 2 bases and the J gene lost 9 bases, with 11 bases spanning the gap. The CDR3 is made up of 12 amino acids. Germline V lookup: CDR1 MDHEN, CDR2 SYDVKM. CDR3 coding DNA: TGTGCCAGCAGTTTAAAAGAGCAGGGGCAGTACTTC. It specifies CASSLKEQGQYF.

CDR3 sequence: CASSFFTRQGFTYEQYF. The CDR3 DNA sequence: TGTGCCAGCAGTTTCTTTACTAGACAGGGCTTCACCTACGAGCAGTACTTC. The chain is built from TRBV27 and TRBJ2-7, with 7 bases identical to TRBD1. Germline CDR1 reads MNHEY; CDR2 reads SMNVEV (reference sequence). CDR3 length equals 17 residues. V lost 3 bases, J lost 2 bases, and 13 bases stayed unmatched.

The rearrangement joins TRBV9 to TRBJ1-1; the D is unclear. V gave up 3 bases and J gave up 0 bases, with 6 bases separating them. There are 13 residues in the CDR3. Per the germline V gene, CDR1 is SGDLS and CDR2 is YYNGEE. The CDR3 DNA reads TGTGCCAGCAGCGCCGGGTTGAACACTGAAGCTTTCTTT. It codes for CASSAGLNTEAFF.

This clone showed up just a few times. The CDR3 region has the DNA TGTGCCAGCTCCGGACAGATGAACACTGAAGCTTTCTTT. Amino acid sequence: CASSGQMNTEAFF. V usage is TRBV18 and J usage is TRBJ1-1; tentatively, D is TRBD1 (6 bases). The CDR3 runs 13 residues. CDR1 and CDR2 from the germline V gene are KGHSH and LQKENI. Trimming shortened V by 6 bases and J by 0 bases, and 8 bases separated the two germline ends.

The chain links TRBV20-1 to TRBJ1-1; D is uncertain. CDR1 is DFQATT and CDR2 is SNEGSKA in the germline V gene (reference sequence). CDR3 length: 11 residues. The CDR3 DNA follows: TGCAGGCCCGCGACGGGGACTGAAGCTTTCTTT. Translated, it gives CRPATGTEAFF.

This clone appeared once. This chain uses TRBV9 with TRBJ2-7; 14 bases agree with TRBD2. Germline CDR1 is SGDLS and CDR2 is YYNGEE. V gave up 4 bases and J gave up 1 base; unmatched junction bases: 7. The CDR3 is 17 residues long. CDR3 loop: CASSPGTSGGFSYEQYF. The CDR3 DNA follows: TGTGCCAGCAGCCCGGGGACTAGCGGGGGATTTTCCTACGAGCAGTACTTC.

This sequence joins TRBV15 and TRBJ2-3; D possibly corresponds to TRBD2 (6 bases). V was cut by 5 bases and J by 4 bases, with 19 bases left in between. Germline-derived CDR1 and CDR2 are LNHNV and YYDKDF (reference sequence). This CDR3 is built from 16 residues. CDR3 sequence: CATSLGGGKRSDTQYF. The CDR3 DNA reads as TGTGCCACCAGCCTAGGAGGAGGGAAGCGGTCAGATACGCAGTATTTT. The variable domain in full, completed from reference TRBV15 and TRBJ2-3, reads DAMVIQNPRYQVTQFGKPVTLSCSQTLNHNVMYWYQQKSSQAPKLLFHYYDKDFNNEADTPDNFQSRRPNTSFCFLDIRSPGLGDTAMYLCATSLGGGKRSDTQYFGPGTRLTVL.

This chain uses TRBV11-2 with TRBJ2-7; 14 positions match TRBD2. Germline lookup yields CDR1 SGHAT and CDR2 FQNNGV. The CDR3 loop spans 19 amino acids. With 3 bases clipped from V and 4 bases from J, the junction kept 14 bases outside the gene matches. CDR3 sequence: CASSFTTDGTSGSLYEQYF. In DNA, the CDR3 is TGTGCCAGCAGCTTTACTACCGACGGGACTAGCGGGAGTTTGTACGAGCAGTACTTC.

Only a few counts were recorded for this clone. The V gene is TRBV27, the J gene TRBJ2-3; 8 positions agree with TRBD1. The CDR3 has 14 residues. Trimming cost V 9 bases and J 2 bases; bases outside gene matches: 7. CDR1 and CDR2 from the germline V gene are MNHEY and SMNVEV (reference sequence). The CDR3 is CARCRDRPTDTQYF. The CDR3 DNA reads as TGTGCCAGATGCCGGGACAGGCCCACAGATACGCAGTATTTT.

The CDR3 loop reads CASSERAARHEKLFF. The CDR3 region has the DNA TGTGCCAGCAGTGAGCGGGCAGCCCGGCATGAAAAACTGTTTTTT. This chain connects TRBV6-1 to TRBJ1-4; D unresolved. CDR1 is MNHNS and CDR2 is SASEGT in the germline V gene. V gave up 3 bases and J gave up 6 bases, with 14 bases separating them. The CDR3 has 15 amino acids.

The rearrangement uses TRBV7-8 and TRBJ2-7; D is unresolved. Germline V gene sequence: CDR1 SGHVS, CDR2 FQNEAQ. Trimming took off 2 bases at V and 6 bases at J, with 8 bases between the two ends. The CDR3 is 12 amino acids. CDR3 DNA sequence: TGTGCCAGCAGCTTACGGCGGCGCGAGCAGTACTTC. This translates into CASSLRRREQYF. The full variable domain, in which reference TRBV7-8 and TRBJ2-7 provide the parts outside the CDR3, is GAGVSQSPRYKVAKRGQDVALRCDPISGHVSLFWYQQALGQGPEFLTYFQNEAQLDKSGLPSDRFFAERPEGSVSTLKIQRTQQEDSAVYLCASSLRRREQYFGPGTRLTVT.

A word on this clone: Mismatch with germline at one junction end may stem from a read error. This sequence joins TRBV20-1 and TRBJ2-3, with 8 bases identical to TRBD1. The germline V gene encodes CDR1 DFQATT and CDR2 SNEGSKA (reference sequence). CDR3 size: 11 residues. The CDR3 region is CSANKGQGRSF. The CDR3 DNA reads as TGCAGTGCCAATAAAGGACAGGGCAGGTCTTTT.

This chain connects TRBV15 to TRBJ2-3; 7 bases agree with TRBD2. V shed 2 bases, J shed 5 bases, and the junction held 13 bases outside the gene matches. The CDR3 contains 17 residues. The germline gives CDR1 LNHNV, CDR2 YYDKDF (reference sequence). The CDR3 DNA reads as TGTGCCACCAGCAGATGGGGGATAGCGGGCCCTAAAGATACGCAGTATTTT. This codes for CATSRWGIAGPKDTQYF.

The J gene is TRBJ2-7, the V gene TRBV11-2, with 7 bases that match TRBD2. CDR1 is SGHAT and CDR2 is FQNNGV in the germline V gene. This CDR3 has 13 amino acids. The ends lost 6 bases at V and 0 bases at J; junction bases unmatched: 2. CDR3 DNA: TGTGCCAGCAGGGGCGGGGGCTCCTACGAGCAGTACTTC. As protein: CASRGGGSYEQYF.

The chain uses TRBV15 and TRBJ2-2; no clear D gene. The length of the CDR3 is 14 residues. The germline V and J ends were trimmed by 5 bases and 3 bases, with 10 bases remaining between them. Germline V gene sequence: CDR1 LNHNV, CDR2 YYDKDF (reference sequence). CDR3 amino acids: CATSEKADTGELFF. The CDR3 DNA reads TGTGCCACCAGCGAAAAGGCGGACACCGGGGAGCTGTTTTTT.